This T cell receptor (beta chain) was captured in a study of T cell changes during pregnancy in multiple sclerosis. V lost 0 bases, J lost 0 bases, and 6 bases lay in between. CDR3 length: 16 residues. Germline CDR1 and CDR2: LGHNA and YSLEER. Generated by immunoSEQ multiplex PCR, the TCRdb table keeps only in-frame clones and is missing some. The sample includes tens of thousands of clones, about nine tenths seen only once; the top ten take roughly 2.5%. The receptor was derived from a female donor in good health, enrolled as a control in a pregnancy study. The starting material was peripheral blood, obtained in the second trimester of pregnancy. The rearrangement uses TRBV4-3 and TRBJ2-6; tentative D call: TRBD1 (5 bases). The CDR3 region has the DNA TGCGCCAGCAGCCAAGATGGACACTCTGGGGCCAACGTCCTGACTTTC. Residues: CASSQDGHSGANVLTF.